Following are 5 T cell receptor beta chains from one sample sequenced in a study of T cell responses to AZD1222 COVID-19 vaccine (dated by TCRdb to the early 2020s). The protocol used for the library was the immunoSEQ multiplex PCR assay. Drawn from immuneACCESS, this table holds only the in-frame rearrangements with V and J called that TCRdb kept. Clones are partly lost; checked studies trace under half to an unresolved V gene and leave the rest unexplained. The sample table records about 79,000 clones; about 90% of these occur just once. Jointly, the top ten make up 7% to 8.5% of the sample. According to the study, the label for this sample's time point signals: baseline before first vaccination. The label giving this sample's treatment or condition can be read as: meningococcal conjugate vaccine given as trial control. The specimen comprised peripheral blood, sampled on day 0 of MenACWY control vaccination. These TCRs come from an adult in good health.

The rearrangement joins TRBV5-1 to TRBJ2-3, with D uncertain. Trimming removed 4 bases from V and 1 base from J, with 10 bases in between. Germline V gene lookup returns CDR1 SGHRS and CDR2 YFSETQ. The CDR3 is 14 amino acids. CDR3 residues: CASSKNIGTDTQYF. DNA for the CDR3: TGCGCCAGCAGCAAAAACATAGGCACAGATACGCAGTATTTT.

The table lists this clone with a count of one. The rearrangement uses TRBV28 and TRBJ1-2; 10 bases are a match to TRBD1. The CDR3 sequence is 15 residues long. Germline-derived CDR1 and CDR2 are MDHEN and SYDVKM. Trimming at V came to 5 bases and at J to 4 bases, leaving 7 bases not matched to a gene. CDR3 bases: TGTGCCAGCAGTGGGGGGGGACAGGGGAGCTATGGCTACACCTTC. It translates to CASSGGGQGSYGYTF.

J is TRBJ2-5 and V is TRBV18; no clear D gene. V was shortened by 2 bases and J by 0 bases, with 4 bases between the two germline ends. The CDR3 consists of 13 residues. Germline CDR1 reads KGHSH; CDR2 reads LQKENI. In nucleotides, the CDR3 is TGTGCCAGCTCACCAATGGACCAAGAGACCCAGTACTTC. This gives the protein CASSPMDQETQYF. Based on the CDR3 plus reference TRBV18 and TRBJ2-5, the full variable domain is NAGVMQNPRHLVRRRGQEARLRCSPMKGHSHVYWYRQLPEEGLKFMVYLQKENIIDESGMPKERFSAEFPKEGPSILRIQQVVRGDSAAYFCASSPMDQETQYFGPGTRLLVL.

The genes are TRBV29-1 and TRBJ1-1; possibly TRBD1 for D (6 bases). Trimming removed 4 bases from V and 1 base from J, with 10 bases in between. The CDR3 length is 13 residues. Germline assignment: CDR1 SQVTM and CDR2 ANQGSEA. CDR3 sequence: CSVAQDRNTEAFF. For the CDR3, the DNA is TGCAGCGTTGCCCAGGACAGGAACACTGAAGCTTTCTTT.

The chain joins TRBV7-8 to TRBJ1-4, with TRBD1 matching 7 bases. V shed 3 bases, J shed 2 bases, and the junction held 9 bases outside the gene matches. The CDR3 runs 17 residues. From germline, CDR1 is SGHVS and CDR2 FQNEAQ. In nucleotides, the CDR3 is TGTGCCAGCAGCTTCGACAGGGTTTCGGATACTAATGAAAAACTGTTTTTT. It translates to CASSFDRVSDTNEKLFF. The whole variable domain, remainder taken from reference TRBV7-8 and TRBJ1-4, is GAGVSQSPRYKVAKRGQDVALRCDPISGHVSLFWYQQALGQGPEFLTYFQNEAQLDKSGLPSDRFFAERPEGSVSTLKIQRTQQEDSAVYLCASSFDRVSDTNEKLFFGSGTQLSVL.